The 8 T cell receptor beta chains below were found in one sample sequenced in a study of beta chain features in type 1 diabetes. Notes on the study in general: TCRB CDR3s from Type 1 diabetes patients were moderately but significantly shorter in all four CD4+ subsets.

Their antigens remain unidentified. What was sequenced were expressed TCRB transcripts, since all of the isolated RNA had been reverse transcribed. Sequencing was performed with immunoSEQ multiplex PCR; in TCRdb, only in-frame clones are kept and a portion is missing. Altogether 95,000 to 110,000 clones are present, roughly 28% being singletons, with the ten largest covering under 0.55%. The sample was central memory CD4+ T cells from blood. These receptors all come from a woman between 18 and 29 years old with type 1 diabetes.

The chain carries TRBV20-1 and TRBJ2-3; no reliable D call. There are 10 residues in the CDR3. CDR1 and CDR2 (germline): DFQATT, SNEGSKA (reference sequence). V was pared by 3 bases and J by 6 bases, with 4 bases between. CDR3 DNA: TGCAGTGCTAGTAGTGATACGCAGTATTTT. Translated, it gives CSASSDTQYF.

This clone was observed once. The genes are TRBV6-5 and TRBJ1-2, with D perhaps TRBD1 (5 bases). The V gene lost 3 bases and the J gene lost 3 bases, with 11 bases spanning the gap. CDR1 is MNHEY and CDR2 is SVGAGI in the germline V gene. The length of the CDR3 is 14 residues. Here the CDR3 DNA reads TGTGCCAGCAGTTATCTAGGCAGGGACTATGGCTACACCTTC. It yields the protein CASSYLGRDYGYTF.

This clone was detected a few times. This rearrangement joins TRBV7-9 to TRBJ2-4; tentative D call: TRBD1 (6 bases). There are 15 residues in the CDR3. V was clipped by 6 bases and J by 0 bases, with 12 bases between them. CDR1 is SEHNR, CDR2 FQNEAQ, per germline (reference sequence). CDR3 sequence: CASRDGQLAKNIQYF. The CDR3 coding sequence is TGTGCCAGCAGAGATGGACAGCTAGCCAAAAACATTCAGTACTTC.

The chain recombines TRBV5-1 with TRBJ1-2; maybe TRBD1 (6 bases). Germline V gene data show CDR1 as SGHRS and CDR2 as YFSETQ. The CDR3 consists of 14 residues. V was shortened by 4 bases and J by 6 bases, with 16 bases between the two germline ends. The CDR3 sequence is CASSDLRGRDGYTF. In DNA form, the CDR3 reads TGCGCCAGCAGCGACCTCAGGGGTCGGGATGGCTACACCTTC.

For the CDR3, the DNA is TGTGCCAGCAGCAACTACAGGGTCCGGGACACCGGGGAGCTGTTTTTT. Translation: CASSNYRVRDTGELFF. J is TRBJ2-2 and V is TRBV5-6; perhaps TRBD1 as D (6 bases). The CDR3 has 16 amino acids. V dropped 4 bases and J dropped 3 bases, with 16 bases sitting between them. The germline V gene encodes CDR1 SGHDT and CDR2 YYEEEE.

The genes are TRBV28 and TRBJ1-2, with 8 nucleotides matching TRBD1. CDR3 size: 14 residues. Germline V gene lookup returns CDR1 MDHEN and CDR2 SYDVKM. V lost 1 base, J lost 7 bases, and 5 bases stayed unmatched. The CDR3 spells CASSLYTGGSGYTF. The CDR3 nucleotides read TGTGCCAGCAGTTTATATACAGGGGGTAGTGGCTACACCTTC.

CDR3 region: CASSDPGTGTTNEKLFF. CDR3 nucleotide sequence: TGTGCCAGCAGTGATCCCGGGACAGGGACAACTAATGAAAAACTGTTTTTT. The chain recombines TRBV25-1 with TRBJ1-4; 9 nucleotides agree with TRBD1. Trimming cost V 3 bases and J 0 bases; bases outside gene matches: 5. The germline V gene encodes CDR1 MGHDK and CDR2 SYGVNS. There are 17 residues in the CDR3.

This chain joins TRBV11-2 and TRBJ2-7; 13 nucleotides agree with TRBD2. Per germline, CDR1 SGHAT and CDR2 FQNNGV. CDR3 size: 17 residues. V lost 5 bases, J lost 7 bases, and 14 bases stayed unmatched. CDR3: CASSPRTGTSGVLEQYF. The DNA for the CDR3 is TGTGCCAGCAGCCCAAGGACCGGGACTAGCGGGGTCTTGGAGCAGTACTTC.